This entry concerns a single T cell receptor (beta chain). What it binds is not known. The sample comes from a study of T cells in localized non-small cell lung cancer. Findings of the study overall: Paired adjacent lung recovered a median about 61 of the top 100 tumor clones. Density of T cells in blood, when higher, went with longer overall survival. Highest T cell clonality was seen in uninvolved adjacent lung, surpassing that measured in tumor.

Sequencing used immunoSEQ multiplex PCR; TCRdb keeps in-frame clones, though not all of them. This sample yields a few thousand clones, of which around 30% are seen a single time; more than 20% belongs to the top ten. This sample comprised lung tumor tissue, obtained before any cancer treatment. The source is a woman aged 40-69 years with stage I squamous cell lung carcinoma.

The DNA for the CDR3 is TGTGCCGGAAGTCTTCGGCTTGGAGACCAGCCCCAGCATTTT. Protein: CAGSLRLGDQPQHF. The gene calls are TRBV19 and TRBJ1-5; D not certain. The CDR3 consists of 14 residues. Deletions cut 11 bases from V and 7 bases from J, with 21 bases between. In germline, CDR1 is LNHDA, CDR2 SQIVND (reference sequence).